This T cell receptor beta chain is from a study of T cells and Merkel cell carcinoma outcomes. Produced via immunoSEQ multiplex PCR; TCRdb's table is partial and in-frame only. The data contain around 15,000 clones, more than 75% of them singletons. Germline-derived CDR1 and CDR2 are DFQATT and SNEGSKA (reference sequence). The CDR3 length is 10 residues. Study observations and caveats: In Merkel cell carcinoma, repertoire and T-cell density reportedly predicted outcomes.

On this clone: Its antigen remains unknown. One end of the junction fails to match germline, which may point to a read error.

Sequenced input: tumor tissue from Merkel cell carcinoma. The sequence was obtained from a human donor with Merkel cell carcinoma. The rearrangement joins TRBV20-1 to TRBJ2-1; D unresolved. CDR3: CACSYNEQFF. The CDR3 nucleotides are TGTGCTTGCTCCTACAATGAGCAGTTCTTC.